The 24 T cell receptor beta chains listed next were all sequenced from one sample in a study of beta chain features in type 1 diabetes. Every bit of the isolated RNA underwent reverse transcription, so sequencing read expressed TCRB transcripts. Sequencing used immunoSEQ multiplex PCR; TCRdb keeps in-frame clones, though not all of them. The profile shows over 40,000 clones, roughly 50% of them singletons. Sequenced sample: stem cell memory CD4+ T cells from blood. The origin of the receptors is a woman in her twenties or thirties in good health.

This chain connects TRBV19 to TRBJ1-3; the match to TRBD1 covers 7 bases. The CDR3 is made up of 14 amino acids. After removal of 7 bases from V and 0 bases from J, the junction contained 3 bases not matched to a gene. Germline V CDR1 and CDR2: LNHDA, SQIVND (reference sequence). The CDR3 protein is CASKAGGSGNTIYF. As DNA, the CDR3 is TGTGCCAGTAAGGCAGGGGGCTCTGGAAACACCATATATTTT.

V is TRBV21-1 and J is TRBJ2-7; the table's D gene call, TRBD1, was not cross checked with the DNA. TRBV21-1 is annotated as a pseudogene. This CDR3 has 15 residues. CDR3 region: CASPTSAVSDYEQYF. CDR3 nucleotides: TGTGCCAGCCCAACAAGTGCCGTTTCTGACTACGAGCAGTACTTC.

The chain couples TRBV29-1 to TRBJ2-5; D may be TRBD1 (6 bases). This CDR3 is 14 amino acids long. Trimming took off 1 base at V and 2 bases at J, with 11 bases between the two ends. The germline CDR1 and CDR2 sequences are SQVTM and ANQGSEA. As DNA, the CDR3 is TGCAGCGTTGAAGGTCAGGGGTCGCAAGAGACCCAGTACTTC. Residues: CSVEGQGSQETQYF.

This clone was detected a few times. V is TRBV5-4 and J is TRBJ2-7, with D maybe TRBD2 (6 bases). Germline V gene sequence: CDR1 SGHNT, CDR2 YYREEE (reference sequence). The CDR3 length is 16 residues. V gave up 1 base and J gave up 1 base, with 15 bases separating them. The CDR3 region has the DNA TGTGCCAGCAGCTTGAGCCCAAGGGACTCTTCCTACGAGCAGTACTTC. This codes for CASSLSPRDSSYEQYF.

This chain joins TRBV6-5 and TRBJ2-1, with TRBD2 identical over 7 bases. The CDR3 is made up of 13 amino acids. Germline CDR1 is MNHEY and CDR2 is SVGAGI. With V trimmed by 5 bases and J by 7 bases, 5 bases remained unmatched. DNA for the CDR3: TGTGCCAGCAGTAGTCCGGGGGGTAATGAGCAGTTCTTC. This translates into CASSSPGGNEQFF.

This clone has just a few counts. The chain is built from TRBV5-1 and TRBJ1-2; TRBD1 matches 8 bases. This CDR3 contains 14 residues. Germline loops: CDR1 SGHRS, CDR2 YFSETQ. The ends lost 0 bases at V and 6 bases at J; junction bases unmatched: 4. DNA of the CDR3: TGCGCCAGCAGCTTGGCATCAGGGGGCGATGGCTACACCTTC. Amino acids: CASSLASGGDGYTF. Looking up the rest from reference TRBV5-1 and TRBJ1-2 gives the full variable domain: KAGVTQTPRYLIKTRGQQVTLSCSPISGHRSVSWYQQTPGQGLQFLFEYFSETQRNKGNFPGRFSGRQFSNSRSEMNVSTLELGDSALYLCASSLASGGDGYTFGSGTRLTVV.

This clone showed up just a few times. The V gene is TRBV11-2, the J gene TRBJ2-3, with 8 bases that match TRBD2. Trimming cost V 1 base and J 7 bases; bases outside gene matches: 4. Germline V gene sequence: CDR1 SGHAT, CDR2 FQNNGV. This CDR3 comprises 14 residues. CDR3: CASSLGGRSNTQYF. As DNA, the CDR3 is TGTGCCAGCAGCTTAGGCGGGAGGTCTAATACGCAGTATTTT.

In its sample, this clone was seen a few times. V usage is TRBV7-9 and J usage is TRBJ2-7; D is undetermined. V lost 3 bases and J 1 base, leaving 7 bases between the germline ends. Per the germline V gene, CDR1 is SEHNR and CDR2 is FQNEAQ (reference sequence). CDR3 length equals 13 residues. The CDR3 region is CASSFGPSYEQYF. The CDR3, as DNA: TGTGCCAGCAGCTTTGGGCCTTCCTACGAGCAGTACTTC.

The chain carries TRBV5-1 and TRBJ2-5, with 7 nucleotides matching TRBD1. The trim removed 2 bases at V and 3 bases at J, leaving 4 bases unmatched. Germline CDR1 reads SGHRS; CDR2 reads YFSETQ. The CDR3 covers 14 residues. The CDR3 spells CASSFGDRKETQYF. Here the CDR3 DNA reads TGCGCCAGCAGCTTTGGGGACAGAAAAGAGACCCAGTACTTC. Supplemented by reference TRBV5-1 and TRBJ2-5, the full variable domain reads KAGVTQTPRYLIKTRGQQVTLSCSPISGHRSVSWYQQTPGQGLQFLFEYFSETQRNKGNFPGRFSGRQFSNSRSEMNVSTLELGDSALYLCASSFGDRKETQYFGPGTRLLVL.

This clone was found a few times. This rearrangement joins TRBV19 to TRBJ1-5, with TRBD1 as a possible D gene (5 bases). This CDR3 contains 13 residues. The V gene lost 2 bases and the J gene lost 7 bases, with 9 bases spanning the gap. The germline V gene encodes CDR1 LNHDA and CDR2 SQIVND (reference sequence). In nucleotides, the CDR3 is TGTGCCAGTAGTATACAGAAGGGGCAGCCCCAGCATTTT. Its translation is CASSIQKGQPQHF.

V and J are TRBV21-1 and TRBJ2-3; the table's D call of TRBD2 was not tested on the DNA. TRBV21-1 represents a pseudogene. The CDR3 loop spans 17 amino acids. The CDR3 sequence is CASSKGGAREATDTQYF. The CDR3 bases are TGTGCCAGCAGCAAAGGGGGCGCGCGGGAGGCCACAGATACGCAGTATTTT.

The rearrangement uses TRBV7-8 and TRBJ2-7, with D tentatively TRBD2 (5 bases). The CDR3 runs 12 residues. Germline values: CDR1 SGHVS, CDR2 FQNEAQ. The germline V and J ends were trimmed by 5 bases and 3 bases, with 8 bases remaining between them. The chain's CDR3 is CASSGEGYEQYF. The CDR3 DNA reads TGTGCCAGCAGCGGCGAGGGCTACGAGCAGTACTTC.

This chain links TRBV28 with TRBJ2-6; D is perhaps TRBD1 (6 bases). V lost 3 bases, J lost 0 bases, and 18 bases lay in between. Per the germline V gene, CDR1 is MDHEN and CDR2 is SYDVKM. The CDR3 covers 19 residues. This CDR3 is CASSFFRGQPNSGANVLTF. CDR3 sequence (DNA): TGTGCCAGCAGTTTTTTTAGAGGACAGCCCAACTCTGGGGCCAACGTCCTGACTTTC.

This sequence joins TRBV19 and TRBJ2-1; 10 bases match TRBD1. Germline V gene sequence: CDR1 LNHDA, CDR2 SQIVND (reference sequence). The CDR3 sequence is 17 residues long. Trimming at V came to 3 bases and at J to 5 bases, leaving 10 bases not matched to a gene. The CDR3 region has the DNA TGTGCCAGTAGTATCTTACGGACGGACAGGGGGAACAATGAGCAGTTCTTC. It yields the protein CASSILRTDRGNNEQFF.

This clone was detected only a few times. The chain employs TRBV2 and TRBJ2-3; TRBD2 matches 14 bases. The germline CDR1 and CDR2 sequences are SNHLY and FYNNEI. With V trimmed by 10 bases and J by 1 base, 13 bases remained unmatched. The length of the CDR3 is 18 residues. Written as DNA, the CDR3 is TGTGCCATCACGGGGACTAGCGGGAGTCCCCTCGGCACAGATACGCAGTATTTT. This translates into CAITGTSGSPLGTDTQYF.

This clone has more than one count but fewer than ten. The rearrangement links TRBV7-2 to TRBJ2-6, with 9 bases identical to TRBD1. V dropped 6 bases and J dropped 0; count of bases not matched to a gene: 3. The CDR3 runs to 16 residues. Germline-derived CDR1 and CDR2 are SGHTA and FQGNSA. CDR3 nucleotides: TGTGCCAGCAGGCCGGGACAGGGCTCTGGGGCCAACGTCCTGACTTTC. Its translation: CASRPGQGSGANVLTF.

The V gene is TRBV19, the J gene TRBJ2-3, with 7 bases aligning to TRBD2. This CDR3 is 14 amino acids long. After removal of 5 bases from V and 6 bases from J, the junction contained 8 bases not matched to a gene. The germline V gene has CDR1 LNHDA and CDR2 SQIVND (reference sequence). CDR3 sequence reads: CASSRLGTTDTQYF. In nucleotides, the CDR3 is TGTGCCAGTAGTCGCCTCGGGACTACGGATACGCAGTATTTT. Using reference TRBV19 and TRBJ2-3 for the parts outside the CDR3, the full variable domain is DGGITQSPKYLFRKEGQNVTLSCEQNLNHDAMYWYRQDPGQGLRLIYYSQIVNDFQKGDIAEGYSVSREKKESFPLTVTSAQKNPTAFYLCASSRLGTTDTQYFGPGTRLTVL.

This clone occurred a few times. The rearrangement joins TRBV30 to TRBJ1-4; unclear D gene. V lost 4 bases to trimming and J lost 2 bases, with 17 bases between them. Germline CDR1 and CDR2: GTSNPN and SVGIG (reference sequence). The CDR3 totals 16 residues. CDR3 loop: CAWTDGVYATNEKLFF. CDR3 in DNA: TGTGCCTGGACCGACGGAGTATACGCGACTAATGAAAAACTGTTTTTT.

The CDR3: CASRGRGLAVSDTQYF. As DNA, the CDR3 is TGTGCCAGCAGAGGCAGGGGCCTAGCGGTCTCAGATACGCAGTATTTT. The chain links TRBV27 to TRBJ2-3; D is perhaps TRBD2 (7 bases). The germline V gene has CDR1 MNHEY and CDR2 SMNVEV (reference sequence). This CDR3 spans 16 amino acids. Between the trimmed V and J ends, which lost 6 bases and 4 bases, there was a span of 20 bases.

The chain links TRBV7-3 to TRBJ1-1; 7 nucleotides align to TRBD1. V lost 2 bases and J lost 5; bases outside the gene matches: 2. CDR3 size: 13 residues. Germline V CDR1 and CDR2: SGHTA, FQGTGA. CDR3 amino acids: CASSLEGATEAFF. In DNA form, the CDR3 reads TGTGCCAGCAGCTTAGAGGGGGCGACTGAAGCTTTCTTT.

Here the CDR3 reads CAHRSQGGGNTIYF. CDR3 coding DNA: TGTGCCCACAGAAGCCAGGGCGGAGGAAACACCATATATTTT. The chain links TRBV7-9 to TRBJ1-3, with D possibly being TRBD1 (5 bases). Deletions cut 11 bases from V and 4 bases from J, with 18 bases between. Germline V gives CDR1 SEHNR, CDR2 FQNEAQ (reference sequence). There are 14 residues in the CDR3.

V gene TRBV18 combines with J gene TRBJ1-4; D unclear. V was cut by 5 bases and J by 10 bases, with 11 bases left in between. Germline V lookup: CDR1 KGHSH, CDR2 LQKENI. CDR3 size: 12 residues. CDR3 in amino acids: CASSTEGRKLFF. Written as DNA, the CDR3 is TGTGCCAGCTCAACAGAAGGTAGAAAACTGTTTTTT.

This clone appeared a few times. The chain has TRBV29-1 and TRBJ1-2; no firm D call. Between the trimmed V and J ends, which lost 4 bases and 8 bases, there was a span of 8 bases. The CDR3 runs 10 residues. Germline V gene sequence: CDR1 SQVTM, CDR2 ANQGSEA. CDR3: CSVVEPGYTF. The CDR3 DNA follows: TGCAGCGTTGTGGAGCCGGGCTACACCTTC.

The rearrangement joins TRBV29-1 to TRBJ1-1; D is ambiguous. The V end lost 4 bases, the J end lost 0 bases, and 9 bases lay between the germline ends. CDR3 length: 13 amino acids. CDR1 and CDR2 (germline): SQVTM, ANQGSEA. The CDR3 spells CSVGNRLNTEAFF. The CDR3 region has the DNA TGCAGCGTTGGTAACAGACTGAACACTGAAGCTTTCTTT.